The entry that follows covers one T cell receptor beta chain sequence. This receptor's antigen is unknown. No clone much larger than this one lies a single base away; base qualities are absent. The CDR1 and CDR2 encoded by the germline V gene are SGHAT and FQNNGV. The junction shows trimming of 0 bases on V and 6 bases on J, plus 11 bases between the germline ends. Taken from cysteine to phenylalanine, the CDR3 has 14 residues. The DNA shown is the 42-base CDR3, in frame from base 1. The library was prepared using PCR. TCRdb shows the sequencer as Illumina HiSeq 2500. Molecular barcoding was employed in the preparation of TCR libraries, with unique molecular identifiers being used to normalize TCRbeta repertoire quantification. TCRdb trimmed public reads at Q25 via fastp, called clones via MiXCR and kept in-frame beta chains. Identical CDR3 protein sequences are pooled into one entry, listed with their most common genes and DNA. Across this sample there are a few hundred thousand distinct CDR3 sequences, with about 24% seen only once. Jointly, the top ten make up about 4.8% of the sample.

This specimen's treatment or condition label, per the study, means: allogeneic hematopoietic cell transplantation with graft depleted of TCRalphabeta T cells and CD19 B cells. The children who served as transplant recipients had been given grafts of TCRalphabeta/CD19-depleted allogeneic hematopoietic cells. This sample was taken from a study of T-cell reconstitution after alpha-beta-depleted transplantation in children (dated by TCRdb to the mid-2010s). Regarding the complete study: Using TCR repertoire profiling, the study quantitatively followed how T-cell immune reconstitution unfolded in children after TCRalphabeta/CD19-depleted allogeneic hematopoietic cell transplantation.

The research as a whole found: In some patients, the high TCRbeta diversity seen at day 60 was put down to recipient T cells and intrathymic progenitors that had survived conditioning. Over the following months the frequencies of hyperexpanded clones went down, and after one year T-cell counts and TCRbeta diversity were mostly credited to newly produced T cells. About two months after transplant, the apparently early recovery of alphabetaT-cell counts reportedly depended on just several hundred clones that had expanded rapidly and came from non-depleted graft cells.

The input for sequencing was PBMCs, mostly from graft donor cells, taken 360 days after TCRalphabeta/CD19-depleted stem cell transplant. The chain joins TRBV11-2 to TRBJ1-2, and the D gene may be TRBD1, 5 bases matching. This sequence originates from a female patient aged 2 to 10 who had a stem cell transplant for congenital amegakaryocytic thrombocytopenia, so the T cells may come from the graft donor. The nucleotide sequence is given as TGTGCCAGCAGCTTAGATCCAGGGTCACATGGCTACACCTTC. This yields the protein CASSLDPGSHGYTF.